These 29 T cell receptor beta chains came from one sample sequenced in a study of T-cell memory formation after mild COVID-19. One entry per CDR3 protein results from TCRdb running MiXCR on the 5' RACE reads. This table holds 550,000 to 600,000 distinct CDR3 sequences, less than 25% found once. Material for sequencing was PBMCs or a T cell subset sorted from them (not recorded which). The receptors originated from an adult woman who had mild COVID-19 (a few samples of this study predate the infection). Cell type and time point are not known.

The sample holds a few counts of this clonotype. V gene TRBV5-1 combines with J gene TRBJ1-2; D remains ambiguous. The germline V gene encodes CDR1 SGHRS and CDR2 YFSETQ. Trimming took off 4 bases at V and 2 bases at J, with 12 bases between the two ends. The CDR3 has 14 amino acids. The CDR3 nucleotides are TGCGCCAGCAGCCAAACGGGCCTCAACTATGGCTACACCTTC. Translating it yields CASSQTGLNYGYTF.

The V gene is TRBV7-9, the J gene TRBJ1-1, with no clear D. Trimming removed 1 base from V and 3 bases from J, with 9 bases in between. Germline values: CDR1 SEHNR, CDR2 FQNEAQ (reference sequence). The CDR3 is 14 residues long. The chain's CDR3 is CASSLGFRDTEAFF. CDR3 DNA: TGTGCCAGCAGCTTAGGATTTCGTGACACTGAAGCTTTCTTT.

The rearrangement links TRBV27 to TRBJ1-2; 8 bases line up with TRBD1. The junction had 12 bases not matched to a gene; V was cut back by 5 bases and J by 4 bases. Germline CDR1 is MNHEY and CDR2 is SMNVEV (reference sequence). The CDR3 extends over 16 amino acids. CDR3 loop: CASSPLGQAGGYGYTF. The CDR3 DNA follows: TGTGCCAGCAGTCCGCTGGGACAGGCGGGGGGCTATGGCTACACCTTC.

The chain recombines TRBV20-1 with TRBJ2-1; D possibly uses TRBD1 or TRBD2 (5 bases each). This CDR3 is 14 amino acids long. Trimming left V 4 bases short and J 4 bases short, with 14 bases between. Germline assignment: CDR1 DFQATT and CDR2 SNEGSKA (reference sequence). The CDR3 loop is CSAIPGARYNEQFF. For the CDR3, the DNA is TGCAGTGCTATTCCCGGGGCACGATACAATGAGCAGTTCTTC.

The chain joins TRBV29-1 to TRBJ1-3; D possibly corresponds to TRBD1 (6 bases). Trimming took off 5 bases at V and 2 bases at J, with 19 bases between the two ends. The CDR3 sequence is 16 residues long. Germline V lookup: CDR1 SQVTM, CDR2 ANQGSEA. The CDR3 region is CSVQAPRGSAGNTIYF. The CDR3 nucleotides read TGCAGCGTTCAGGCCCCAAGGGGGTCGGCTGGAAACACCATATATTTT.

The rearrangement links TRBV3-1 to TRBJ2-3, with 9 bases that match TRBD2. CDR1 is LGHDT, CDR2 YNNKEL, per germline (reference sequence). The CDR3 sequence is 17 residues long. With 4 bases clipped from V and 4 bases from J, the junction kept 12 bases outside the gene matches. The CDR3 region is CASSPGPGSGGPDTQYF. The CDR3 DNA sequence: TGTGCCAGCAGCCCGGGCCCCGGTAGCGGGGGCCCAGATACGCAGTATTTT.

This chain links TRBV15 with TRBJ2-7; D possibly corresponds to TRBD1 (6 bases). The CDR3 contains 16 residues. V lost 3 bases and J 3 bases, leaving 18 bases between the germline ends. The germline gives CDR1 LNHNV, CDR2 YYDKDF (reference sequence). Here the CDR3 DNA reads TGTGCCACCAGCAGTGCCTCACAAGGACAGCTCTACGAGCAGTACTTC. Its protein product is CATSSASQGQLYEQYF.

This chain links TRBV7-9 with TRBJ2-1, with a possible D match to TRBD1 (6 bases). CDR1 is SEHNR and CDR2 is FQNEAQ in the germline V gene (reference sequence). With 5 bases removed from V and 12 bases from J, the gap between germline ends came to 17 bases. The length of the CDR3 is 13 residues. CDR3 protein: CASSPQDSFRQFF. CDR3 in DNA: TGTGCCAGCAGCCCTCAGGACAGCTTTAGGCAGTTCTTC.

This clonotype was recorded a few times. V is TRBV5-4 and J is TRBJ2-3, with 10 bases fitting TRBD2. V lost 0 bases and J lost 7; bases outside the gene matches: 11. The CDR3 length is 17 residues. Per the germline V gene, CDR1 is SGHNT and CDR2 is YYREEE (reference sequence). CDR3 nucleotides: TGTGCCAGCAGCTTGGAAGTTAAGCGGGGGGGCTTATATACGCAGTATTTT. Encoded protein: CASSLEVKRGGLYTQYF.

This clonotype occurred a few times. V and J are TRBV7-7 and TRBJ1-2; no definite D call. This CDR3 has 12 amino acids. With 3 bases removed from V and 4 bases from J, the gap between germline ends came to 6 bases. Germline V lookup: CDR1 SSHAT, CDR2 FNYEAQ (reference sequence). The CDR3 spells CASSFGFYGYTF. CDR3 DNA sequence: TGTGCCAGCAGCTTCGGGTTCTATGGCTACACCTTC. The variable domain in full, with the rest retrieved from reference TRBV7-7 and TRBJ1-2, is GAGVSQSPRYKVTKRGQDVTLRCDPISSHATLYWYQQALGQGPEFLTYFNYEAQPDKSGLPSDRFSAERPEGSISTLTIQRTEQRDSAMYRCASSFGFYGYTFGSGTRLTVV.

The chain combines TRBV5-6 with TRBJ1-1, with a tentative D call TRBD1 (6 bases). V lost 0 bases and J 1 base, leaving 13 bases between the germline ends. The CDR3 length is 16 residues. Looked up from germline, CDR1 is SGHDT and CDR2 is YYEEEE. CDR3 coding DNA: TGTGCCAGCAGCTTGGGGACAGTCGGGACGAACACTGAAGCTTTCTTT. Amino acids: CASSLGTVGTNTEAFF.

There are many counts of this clonotype. The chain combines TRBV9 with TRBJ2-7, with 8 bases fitting TRBD1. Germline values: CDR1 SGDLS, CDR2 YYNGEE. The CDR3 runs 15 residues. J gave up 0 bases and V 0 bases, and 2 bases lay outside the gene matches. For the CDR3, the DNA is TGTGCCAGCAGCGTAGATGGGACAGGCTCCTACGAGCAGTACTTC. Amino acid sequence: CASSVDGTGSYEQYF.

The chain carries TRBV20-1 and TRBJ2-5; 8 bases line up with TRBD2. Trimming cost V 5 bases and J 2 bases; bases outside gene matches: 4. The length of the CDR3 is 13 residues. CDR1 DFQATT and CDR2 SNEGSKA come from the germline V gene (reference sequence). The CDR3 protein is CSAAGGGQETQYF. In nucleotides, the CDR3 is TGCAGTGCTGCGGGAGGAGGGCAAGAGACCCAGTACTTC.

The table lists this clonotype with a few counts. This rearrangement joins TRBV6-5 to TRBJ2-3; either TRBD1 or TRBD2 may supply D (5 bases each). Germline values: CDR1 MNHEY, CDR2 SVGAGI. With 5 bases removed from V and 2 bases from J, the gap between germline ends came to 11 bases. This CDR3 has 14 residues. Here the CDR3 DNA reads TGTGCCAGCAGTCTACTGGGGGACACAGATACGCAGTATTTT. Amino acids: CASSLLGDTDTQYF.

CDR3 sequence (DNA): TGTGCCAGCTCAGCGGCTCCCGCAAGGAGTTACACCTTC. It codes for CASSAAPARSYTF. The rearrangement joins TRBV18 to TRBJ1-2; D unresolved. With 5 bases removed from V and 11 bases from J, the gap between germline ends came to 18 bases. The CDR3 consists of 13 residues. Germline loops: CDR1 KGHSH, CDR2 LQKENI.

This clonotype has a handful of counts. The chain carries TRBV4-3 and TRBJ2-1, with D maybe TRBD2 (6 bases). CDR1 and CDR2 (germline): LGHNA, YSLEER. The CDR3 has 15 amino acids. V was pared by 1 base and J by 1 base, with 8 bases between. The CDR3 DNA follows: TGCGCCAGCAGCCAAGGGAGGGAATCCTACAATGAGCAGTTCTTC. Protein: CASSQGRESYNEQFF.

This chain links TRBV12-3 or TRBV12-4 with TRBJ1-2, with D perhaps matching TRBD1 (5 bases). V dropped 6 bases and J dropped 4 bases, with 12 bases sitting between them. CDR3 size: 13 residues. In DNA form, the CDR3 reads TGTGCCAGCAGACGGACATCGGCCTATGGCTACACCTTC. Translation gives CASRRTSAYGYTF.

The chain couples TRBV3-1 to TRBJ2-7; 9 bases agree with TRBD1. V lost 4 bases and J lost 3; bases outside the gene matches: 10. This CDR3 is 16 amino acids long. CDR1 LGHDT and CDR2 YNNKEL come from the germline V gene (reference sequence). The CDR3 region has the DNA TGTGCCAGCAGCCGACCCCGGGGACAGGGTATCTACGAGCAGTACTTC. Its protein is CASSRPRGQGIYEQYF.

This clonotype has a handful of counts. This chain links TRBV7-9 with TRBJ2-3; possible D gene TRBD2, 5 bases. CDR1 and CDR2 from the germline V gene are SEHNR and FQNEAQ (reference sequence). The CDR3 sequence is 16 residues long. V was cut by 1 base and J by 6 bases, with 17 bases left in between. In DNA, the CDR3 is TGTGCCAGCAGCTTAGTAGGGCTAGCCGAGTTGGATACGCAGTATTTT. Its protein is CASSLVGLAELDTQYF. Drawing the rest from reference TRBV7-9 and TRBJ2-3, the complete variable domain is DTGVSQNPRHKITKRGQNVTFRCDPISEHNRLYWYRQTLGQGPEFLTYFQNEAQLEKSRLLSDRFSAERPKGSFSTLEIQRTEQGDSAMYLCASSLVGLAELDTQYFGPGTRLTVL.

A few counts support this clonotype. The chain combines TRBV7-3 with TRBJ2-2, with D perhaps TRBD2 (5 bases). Germline assignment: CDR1 SGHTA and CDR2 FQGTGA. The CDR3 length is 14 residues. V was cut by 5 bases and J by 6 bases, with 13 bases left in between. CDR3 coding DNA: TGTGCCAGCAGCCCAAGCCTAGCTGCCGGGGAGCTGTTTTTT. Its translation: CASSPSLAAGELFF.

This clonotype was seen a few times. The chain couples TRBV20-1 to TRBJ1-1, with D unclear. The CDR3 covers 17 residues. Trimming cost V 1 base and J 2 bases, with 20 bases left between them. Per the germline V gene, CDR1 is DFQATT and CDR2 is SNEGSKA (reference sequence). The CDR3 sequence is CSARGMGELGINTEAFF. The CDR3 nucleotides are TGCAGTGCTAGAGGTATGGGCGAATTGGGGATAAACACTGAAGCTTTCTTT.

The rearrangement uses TRBV6-2 or TRBV6-3 and TRBJ2-6; 13 nucleotides align to TRBD2. J lost 4 bases, V lost 5 bases, and 5 bases had no gene match. Per germline, CDR1 MNHEY and CDR2 SVGEGT. CDR3 length equals 17 residues. The DNA of the CDR3 is TGTGCCAGCAGTCGGACTAGCGGGAGCTCCGGGGCCAACGTCCTGACTTTC. Residues: CASSRTSGSSGANVLTF.

This clonotype was detected ten times or more. The J gene is TRBJ2-7, the V gene TRBV7-9, with 9 bases aligning to TRBD1. The CDR3 runs to 15 residues. V was clipped by 3 bases and J by 7 bases; unmatched bases: 10. Germline lookup yields CDR1 SEHNR and CDR2 FQNEAQ (reference sequence). The CDR3, as DNA: TGTGCCAGCAGCTTGTCCCGGACAGGGGCTCAGGAGCAGTACTTC. It encodes CASSLSRTGAQEQYF. Variable domain in full (rest from reference TRBV7-9 and TRBJ2-7): DTGVSQNPRHKITKRGQNVTFRCDPISEHNRLYWYRQTLGQGPEFLTYFQNEAQLEKSRLLSDRFSAERPKGSFSTLEIQRTEQGDSAMYLCASSLSRTGAQEQYFGPGTRLTVT.

This chain links TRBV11-2 with TRBJ2-7; a possible D gene is TRBD2 (6 bases). The CDR3 has 15 residues. The V gene lost 1 base and the J gene lost 3 bases, with 13 bases spanning the gap. Germline V gene sequence: CDR1 SGHAT, CDR2 FQNNGV. CDR3 coding DNA: TGTGCCAGCAGCTTAGGAGGGACTTTATACTACGAGCAGTACTTC. Encoded protein: CASSLGGTLYYEQYF. Supplemented by reference TRBV11-2 and TRBJ2-7, the full variable domain reads EAGVAQSPRYKIIEKRQSVAFWCNPISGHATLYWYQQILGQGPKLLIQFQNNGVVDDSQLPKDRFSAERLKGVDSTLKIQPAKLEDSAVYLCASSLGGTLYYEQYFGPGTRLTVT.

Comments on this clonotype: Sequence at one end of the junction differs from germline and may be a read error. The chain joins TRBV7-7 to TRBJ2-1; TRBD2 agrees at 8 bases. The CDR3 covers 14 residues. The germline CDR1 and CDR2 sequences are SSHAT and FNYEAQ (reference sequence). The CDR3 nucleotides read TGTGCTAGCAGCTTAGCGGCTAGCGGGTATGAGCAGTTCTTC. Amino acid sequence: CASSLAASGYEQFF.

This clonotype has at least ten counts. The chain joins TRBV5-1 to TRBJ2-5, with 8 bases aligning to TRBD1. The CDR3 has 16 residues. Germline trimming cut 0 bases from V and 4 bases from J; bases unmatched to any gene: 8. From germline, CDR1 is SGHRS and CDR2 YFSETQ. The CDR3 spells CASSLGDRGRGETQYF. CDR3 sequence (DNA): TGCGCCAGCAGCTTGGGAGACAGGGGAAGAGGAGAGACCCAGTACTTC.

There are a few counts of this clonotype. J is TRBJ2-1 and V is TRBV20-1, with D tentatively TRBD2 (5 bases). This CDR3 has 14 residues. Germline lookup yields CDR1 DFQATT and CDR2 SNEGSKA (reference sequence). V was shortened by 3 bases and J by 2 bases, with 11 bases between the two germline ends. The DNA for the CDR3 is TGCAGTGCTAGTAAATCAGCGGCCTACAATGAGCAGTTCTTC. This codes for CSASKSAAYNEQFF.

This clonotype showed up just a few times. This chain uses TRBV29-1 with TRBJ2-7, with D perhaps matching TRBD1 or TRBD2 (5 bases each). Trimming took off 6 bases at V and 3 bases at J, with 12 bases between the two ends. This CDR3 region has 12 residues. Per germline, CDR1 SQVTM and CDR2 ANQGSEA. CDR3 residues: CSVGTDNYEQYF. The CDR3 coding sequence is TGCAGCGTGGGGACCGATAACTACGAGCAGTACTTC.

This chain links TRBV7-9 with TRBJ1-4, with a weak D call TRBD1 (6 bases). The CDR3 extends over 16 amino acids. Trimming left V 5 bases short and J 8 bases short, with 21 bases between. The germline V gene encodes CDR1 SEHNR and CDR2 FQNEAQ (reference sequence). CDR3 nucleotide sequence: TGTGCCAGCAGCACCCACCAGGGGAAGGGATGGGAAAAACTGTTTTTT. This sequence encodes CASSTHQGKGWEKLFF.